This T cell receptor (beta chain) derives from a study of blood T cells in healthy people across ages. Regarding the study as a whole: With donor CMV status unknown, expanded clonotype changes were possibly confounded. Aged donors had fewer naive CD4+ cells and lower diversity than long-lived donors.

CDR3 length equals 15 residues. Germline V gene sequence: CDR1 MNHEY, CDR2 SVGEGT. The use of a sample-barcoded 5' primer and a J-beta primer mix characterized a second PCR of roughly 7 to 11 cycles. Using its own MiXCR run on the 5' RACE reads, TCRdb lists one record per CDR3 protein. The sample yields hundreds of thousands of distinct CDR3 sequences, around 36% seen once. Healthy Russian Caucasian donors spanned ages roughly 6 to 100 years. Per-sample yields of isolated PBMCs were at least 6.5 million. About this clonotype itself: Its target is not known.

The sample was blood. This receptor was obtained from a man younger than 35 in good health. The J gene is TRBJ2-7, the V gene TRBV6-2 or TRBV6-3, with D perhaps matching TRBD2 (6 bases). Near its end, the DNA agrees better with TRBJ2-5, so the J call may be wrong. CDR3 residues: CASMGTGVTSQTQYF. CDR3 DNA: TGTGCCAGCATGGGAACGGGAGTAACATCACAGACCCAGTACTTC.